There are many counts of the clone carrying this T cell receptor beta chain. V dropped 2 bases and J dropped 3 bases, with 11 bases sitting between them. This CDR3 contains 14 residues. Germline V gives CDR1 SGHVS, CDR2 FQNEAQ. This record comes from a study of Graves' ophthalmopathy and Graves' hyperthyroidism. The wider study: No treatment had been given when peripheral blood was collected at initial diagnosis.

RNA transcripts were the template, and TCR beta CDR3 regions were amplified from them. HTBI primers were employed in first-round RT-PCR, then a second-round multiplex PCR followed. TCRdb reprocessed the multiplex PCR reads with MiXCR, giving one entry per CDR3 protein. This sample has some 390,000 distinct CDR3 sequences, with approximately 16% found just once. Where ophthalmopathy was present, donors had moderate-to-severe activity, CAS ≥3, NOSPECS ≥4 and duration under 3 months. The chain employs TRBV7-8 and TRBJ2-7; tentatively, D is TRBD1 (5 bases). The sequenced sample was peripheral blood. The TCR sequence derives from a woman aged 18-35 years with Graves' ophthalmopathy. This chain's CDR3 is CASSLLGLHYEQYF. The CDR3 DNA is TGTGCCAGCAGCTTATTGGGGCTACACTACGAGCAGTACTTC. Combining the CDR3 with reference TRBV7-8 and TRBJ2-7 gives the whole variable domain GAGVSQSPRYKVAKRGQDVALRCDPISGHVSLFWYQQALGQGPEFLTYFQNEAQLDKSGLPSDRFFAERPEGSVSTLKIQRTQQEDSAVYLCASSLLGLHYEQYFGPGTRLTVT.